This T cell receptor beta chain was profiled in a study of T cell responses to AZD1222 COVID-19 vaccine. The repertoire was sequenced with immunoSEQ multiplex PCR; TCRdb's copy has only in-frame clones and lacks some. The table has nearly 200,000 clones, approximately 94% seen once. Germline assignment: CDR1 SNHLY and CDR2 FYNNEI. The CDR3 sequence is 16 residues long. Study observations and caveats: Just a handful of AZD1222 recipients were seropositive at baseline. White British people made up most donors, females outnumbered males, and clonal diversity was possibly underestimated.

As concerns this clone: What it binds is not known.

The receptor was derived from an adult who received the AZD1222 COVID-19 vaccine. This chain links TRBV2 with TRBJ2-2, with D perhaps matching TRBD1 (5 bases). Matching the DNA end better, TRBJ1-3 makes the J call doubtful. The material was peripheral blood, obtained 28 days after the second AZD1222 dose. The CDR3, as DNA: TGTGCCAGCAGGACCGTTGGGGGGACCTCTGGAAACACCATATATTTT. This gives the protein CASRTVGGTSGNTIYF.